This T cell receptor (beta chain) was identified in a study of control samples from healthy donors and cancer patients (dated by TCRdb to 2018 to 2021). From the germline V gene (reference sequence), CDR1 is LNHDA and CDR2 is SQIVND. V trim: 5 bases; J trim: 0 bases; unmatched bases: 3. The CDR3 has 16 amino acids, counting the end cysteine and phenylalanine. Only the CDR3 DNA stays, 48 bases, in frame from base 1. Receptor amplification or capture employed the immunoSEQ multiplex PCR assay. As stored in TCRdb, this immuneACCESS dataset retains in-frame rearrangements with V and J assigned. A fraction of the clones does not appear; measured against another copy, unresolved V genes explain less than half of the discrepancy, and the remainder lacks a known reason. This sample comprises about 71,000 clones, just under 90% of them detected only once. The top ten clones comprise 15% to 20% of the sample.

As regards this clone: Its antigen remains unidentified. Base qualities are not recorded, but no much larger clone differs from it by a single base.

The receptor was isolated from a man aged 55 to 70 with lung cancer. Material for sequencing was PBMCs. This receptor chain uses TRBV19 and TRBJ2-4, and TRBD1 aligns with 11 junction nucleotides. This receptor carries the CDR3 CASSPGTGGAKNIQYF. The sequenced DNA: TGTGCCAGTAGTCCCGGGACAGGGGGAGCCAAAAACATTCAGTACTTC.